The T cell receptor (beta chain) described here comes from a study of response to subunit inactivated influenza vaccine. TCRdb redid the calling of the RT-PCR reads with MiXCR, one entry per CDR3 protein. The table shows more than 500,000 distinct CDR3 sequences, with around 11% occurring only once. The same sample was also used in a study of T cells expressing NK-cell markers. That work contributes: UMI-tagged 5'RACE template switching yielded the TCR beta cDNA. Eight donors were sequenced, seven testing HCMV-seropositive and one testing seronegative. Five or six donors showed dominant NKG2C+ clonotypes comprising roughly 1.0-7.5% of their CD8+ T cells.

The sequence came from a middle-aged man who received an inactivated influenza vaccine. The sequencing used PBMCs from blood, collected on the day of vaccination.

CDR3 sequence: CASRSFGGAYNEQFF. The CDR3 DNA reads as TGCGCCAGCAGGTCCTTCGGGGGGGCTTACAATGAGCAGTTCTTC. The chain uses TRBV5-1 and TRBJ2-1; 8 bases fit TRBD2. The V gene end was trimmed by 5 bases and the J gene end by 4 bases; junction bases not matched to a gene: 8. CDR3 length: 15 amino acids. CDR1 and CDR2 (germline): SGHRS, YFSETQ.